This T cell receptor (beta chain) was sequenced in a study of post-analysis software for immune sequencing data (dated by TCRdb to the mid-2010s). The study in broad terms: The recorded disease courses included relapsing-remitting, secondary progressive and progressive-relapsing multiple sclerosis, and some patients had no subtype annotation. A subset of samples was prepared in parallel using single-end sample barcoding, then pooled and co-amplified after Illumina adapter ligation. The multiple sclerosis patient repertoires were compared with ten to eleven previously published healthy control repertoires from donors aged about 6 to 26 years.

Library preparation was by PCR. This sample was sequenced with an Illumina HiSeq 2500. To reduce PCR and sequencing biases, unique molecular identifiers were incorporated into the TCR beta cDNA libraries. Per 1 to 10 million input T cells, some 500,000 cDNA molecules were obtained, such that each molecule approximated one T cell. Patient libraries were prepared and sequenced with the same protocol used for the earlier healthy control dataset. Samples belonging to the same batch were prepared together, multiplexed and sequenced on a shared HiSeq lane. Per the authors' processing: Raw barcoded reads were processed with MIGEC, and single-read molecular identifier groups were discarded before consensus assembly and CDR3 extraction. Clonotype tables were post-analysed with VDJtools, and diversity was normalized by down-sampling all datasets to the smallest sample size. Repertoire overlap clustering matched CDR3 amino acid but not nucleotide sequences to correct batch-related cross-sample contamination. TCRdb passed the public sequencing reads through fastp at Q25 and MiXCR, retaining productive beta sequences. Every entry covers one CDR3 protein and lists the most common genes and DNA from its rows. TCRdb's processing, not the study's, gives the V and J calls here. A total of approximately 260,000 distinct CDR3 sequences appear in this sample, around 34% of them only once. The ten top clones hold more than 4% of the sample.

This clonotype appeared a few times. Its antigen has not been determined. No base quality information exists; no much larger clone differs at one position. The V end gives up 7 bases and the J end 5 bases, leaving 11 bases in the junction not matched to a gene. In the germline V gene, CDR1 corresponds to MGHDK and CDR2 to SYGVNS. CDR3 length: 15 amino acids, cysteine to phenylalanine. Just CDR3 DNA is preserved here, 45 bases in frame from base 1. To demonstrate the VDJtools post-analysis software, TCR beta repertoires were profiled from the peripheral blood of about 13 young patients with multiple sclerosis. Multiple sclerosis patients were children and adolescents aged about 6 to 16 years. The paper's findings and limits, for the study overall: Direct clustering with F measure revealed strong co-clustering of samples prepared in the same batch, which led to a batch-effect correction. Patients showed significantly higher frequencies than controls for 4 or 5 TRBV segments, among them TRBV5-6, TRBV5-1 and TRBV20-1. The control group was slightly older than the multiple sclerosis patient group. Multiple sclerosis patients had significantly lower normalized Chao1 diversity than controls, a result that suggests substantial peripheral T-cell clonal expansion.

The source of this sequence is a girl between 5 and 17 years old with multiple sclerosis. Sequences were obtained from blood. This receptor chain uses TRBV25-1 and TRBJ1-1; 9 junctional bases match TRBD1. The CDR3 protein sequence reads: CASIRMGTGSTEAFF. The DNA reads TGTGCCAGCATCCGAATGGGGACAGGGTCTACTGAAGCTTTCTTT. With the rest looked up from the reference TRBV25-1 and TRBJ1-1 genes rather than sequenced, the full variable domain is EADIYQTPRYLVIGTGKKITLECSQTMGHDKMYWYQQDPGMELHLIHYSYGVNSTEKGDLSSESTVSRIRTEHFPLTLESARPSHTSQYLCASIRMGTGSTEAFFGQGTRLTVV.